The present T cell receptor (beta chain) was sequenced within a study of cytomegalovirus exposure and HLA in healthy donors. Study results and limitations: The analysis excluded some indistinguishable V segments, including TRBV6-2 and TRBV6-3.

The PCR contained 60 Vbeta and 13 Jbeta primers. Profiling relied on immunoSEQ multiplex PCR, and the TCRdb table lists in-frame clones only, not all of them. Found here are over 70,000 clones, just over 75% of them singletons; the top ten hold 3%. J lost 1 base, V lost 8 bases, and 7 bases had no gene match. The CDR3 sequence is 15 residues long. From germline, CDR1 is MNHNS and CDR2 SASEGT. In this sample, this clone turned up a few times. Antigen unknown. The material sequenced was PBMCs. The clonotype was recovered from a man over 45 in good health and CMV-seropositive. The chain links TRBV6-1 to TRBJ2-1, with 8 bases aligning to TRBD2. CDR3: CASRGGAVSYNEQFF. The CDR3 nucleotides are TGTGCCAGCCGGGGGGGGGCTGTTTCCTACAATGAGCAGTTCTTC.